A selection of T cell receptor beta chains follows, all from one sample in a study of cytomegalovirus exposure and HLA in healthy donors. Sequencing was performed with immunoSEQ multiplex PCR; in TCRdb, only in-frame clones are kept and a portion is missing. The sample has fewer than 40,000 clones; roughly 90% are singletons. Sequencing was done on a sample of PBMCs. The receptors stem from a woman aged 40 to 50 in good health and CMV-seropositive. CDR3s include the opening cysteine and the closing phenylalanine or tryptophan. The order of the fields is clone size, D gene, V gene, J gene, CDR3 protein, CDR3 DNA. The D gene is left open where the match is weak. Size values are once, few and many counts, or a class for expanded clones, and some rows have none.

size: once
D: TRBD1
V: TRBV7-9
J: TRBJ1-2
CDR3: CASSFSTGQGTYGYTF
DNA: TGTGCCAGCAGCTTCTCCACTGGACAGGGCACCTATGGCTACACCTTC

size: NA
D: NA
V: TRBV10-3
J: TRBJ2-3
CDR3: CAIRDSTSTDTQYF
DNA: TGTGCCATCAGGGACAGTACTAGCACAGATACGCAGTATTTT

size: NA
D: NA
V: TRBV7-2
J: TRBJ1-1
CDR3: CASSLVMGGGTEAFF
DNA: TGTGCCAGCAGCTTAGTAATGGGCGGGGGGACTGAAGCTTTCTTT

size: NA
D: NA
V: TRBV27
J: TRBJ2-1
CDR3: CASSLMSGPSSEQFF
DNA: TGTGCCAGCAGTTTAATGTCAGGGCCGTCTAGTGAGCAGTTCTTC

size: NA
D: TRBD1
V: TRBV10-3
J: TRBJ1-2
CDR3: CAISALPGQPYGYTF
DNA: TGTGCCATCAGTGCACTTCCGGGACAGCCCTATGGCTACACCTTC

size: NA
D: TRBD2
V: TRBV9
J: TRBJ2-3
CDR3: CASSDHYGLAGASTDTQYF
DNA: TGTGCCAGCAGCGACCACTATGGACTAGCGGGGGCTAGCACAGATACGCAGTATTTT

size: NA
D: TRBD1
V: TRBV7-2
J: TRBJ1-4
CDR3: CASSDGTGKKLFF
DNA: TGTGCCAGCAGCGACGGGACAGGAAAAAAACTGTTTTTT

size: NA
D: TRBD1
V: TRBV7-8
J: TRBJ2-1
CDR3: CATQREMDRGNEQFF
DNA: TGTGCCACCCAGCGCGAAATGGACAGGGGTAATGAGCAGTTCTTC

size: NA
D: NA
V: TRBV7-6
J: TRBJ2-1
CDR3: CASSSLGGDEQFF
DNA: TGTGCCAGCAGCTCCCTAGGAGGTGATGAGCAGTTCTTC

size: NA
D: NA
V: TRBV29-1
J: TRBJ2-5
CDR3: CSVVVAGEETQYF
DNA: TGCAGCGTTGTGGTGGCAGGGGAAGAGACCCAGTACTTC

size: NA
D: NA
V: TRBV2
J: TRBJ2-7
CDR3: CASSGGQRNEQYF
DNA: TGTGCCAGCAGCGGGGGACAGAGGAACGAGCAGTACTTC

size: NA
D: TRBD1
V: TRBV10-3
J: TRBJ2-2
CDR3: CAISADRGDTGELFF
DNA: TGTGCCATCAGCGCGGACAGGGGAGATACCGGGGAGCTGTTTTTT

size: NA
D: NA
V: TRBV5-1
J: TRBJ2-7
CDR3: CASSLGEVFYEQYF
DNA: TGCGCCAGCAGCTTGGGGGAGGTTTTCTACGAGCAGTACTTC

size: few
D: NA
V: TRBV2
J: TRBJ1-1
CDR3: CASMGRGNTEAFF
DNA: TGTGCCAGCATGGGCAGGGGCAACACTGAAGCTTTCTTT

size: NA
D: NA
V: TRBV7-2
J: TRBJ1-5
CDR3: CASSLASSPSNQPQHF
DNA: TGTGCCAGCAGCCTAGCCTCTTCTCCTAGCAATCAGCCCCAGCATTTT

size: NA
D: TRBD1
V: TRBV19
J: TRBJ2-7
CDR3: CASTPGDRVGLEQYF
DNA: TGTGCCAGTACGCCCGGGGACAGGGTGGGACTCGAGCAGTACTTC

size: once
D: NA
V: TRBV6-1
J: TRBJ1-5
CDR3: CASTTSGQPQHF
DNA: TGTGCCAGCACCACCTCGGGTCAGCCCCAGCATTTT

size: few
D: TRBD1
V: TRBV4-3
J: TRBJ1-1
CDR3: CASSLRSPRQGSSEAFF
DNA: TGCGCCAGCAGCCTCCGGTCCCCCCGACAGGGAAGTTCTGAAGCTTTCTTT

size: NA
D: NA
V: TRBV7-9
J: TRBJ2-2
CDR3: CASSLGRGKMGELFF
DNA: TGTGCCAGCAGCTTGGGCAGAGGGAAGATGGGGGAGCTGTTTTTT

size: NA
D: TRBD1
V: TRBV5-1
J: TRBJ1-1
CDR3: CASNDRGQSFTEAFF
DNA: TGCGCCAGCAACGACAGGGGGCAAAGTTTCACTGAAGCTTTCTTT

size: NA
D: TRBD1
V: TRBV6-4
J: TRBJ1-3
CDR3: CASKLPDRGRRNTIYF
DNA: TGTGCCAGCAAACTTCCGGACAGGGGGCGTCGAAACACCATATATTTT

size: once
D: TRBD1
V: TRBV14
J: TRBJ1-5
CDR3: CASSPSGTGYGPQHF
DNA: TGTGCCAGCAGCCCGTCAGGGACAGGATACGGGCCCCAGCATTTT

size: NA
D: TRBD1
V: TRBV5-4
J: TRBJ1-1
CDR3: CASSLARDRGEAFF
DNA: TGTGCCAGCAGCTTGGCCCGGGACAGGGGAGAAGCTTTCTTT

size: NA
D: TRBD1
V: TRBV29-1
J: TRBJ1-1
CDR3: CSVQQGVTEAFF
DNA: TGCAGCGTCCAACAGGGGGTCACTGAAGCTTTCTTT

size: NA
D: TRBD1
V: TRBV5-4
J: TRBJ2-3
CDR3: CASSPGQGHTDTQYF
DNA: TGTGCCAGCAGCCCGGGACAGGGACACACAGATACGCAGTATTTT

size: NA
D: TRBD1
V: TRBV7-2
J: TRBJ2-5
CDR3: CASSPDRAQETQYF
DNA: TGTGCCAGCAGCCCTGACAGGGCCCAAGAGACCCAGTACTTC

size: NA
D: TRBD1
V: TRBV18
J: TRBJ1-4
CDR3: CASSGQGVEKLFF
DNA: TGTGCCAGCTCCGGACAGGGGGTTGAAAAACTGTTTTTT

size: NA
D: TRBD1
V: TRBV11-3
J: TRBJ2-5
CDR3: CASSSRDRGRETQYF
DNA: TGTGCCAGCAGCTCCCGGGACAGGGGGCGTGAGACCCAGTACTTC

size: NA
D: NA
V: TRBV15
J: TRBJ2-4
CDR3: CATSRARGASRDIQYF
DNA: TGTGCCACCAGCAGAGCCCGCGGGGCCAGTCGAGACATTCAGTACTTC

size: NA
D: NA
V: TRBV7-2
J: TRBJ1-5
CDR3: CASRRDSGIRQPQHF
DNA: TGTGCCAGCAGAAGGGACTCCGGAATAAGGCAGCCCCAGCATTTT

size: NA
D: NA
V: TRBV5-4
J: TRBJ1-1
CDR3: CASSTEFLGHTEAFF
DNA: TGTGCCAGCAGCACTGAATTCCTAGGACATACTGAAGCTTTCTTT

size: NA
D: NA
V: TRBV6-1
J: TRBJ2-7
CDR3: CASGAAMVNEQYF
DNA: TGTGCCAGCGGGGCCGCGATGGTAAACGAGCAGTACTTC

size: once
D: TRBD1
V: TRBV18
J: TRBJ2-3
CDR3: CASSPQGQPDTQYF
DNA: TGTGCCAGCTCACCACAGGGACAGCCAGATACGCAGTATTTT

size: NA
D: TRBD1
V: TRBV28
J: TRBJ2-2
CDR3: CASSGTGGPGELFF
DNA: TGTGCCAGTTCCGGGACAGGGGGCCCCGGGGAGCTGTTTTTT